The T cell receptor (beta chain) under discussion was sequenced for a study of T cell repertoires in cytomegalovirus infection. The CDR3 totals 10 residues. CDR1 and CDR2 (germline): MNHNY, SVGAGI (reference sequence). Trimming took 6 bases from V and 8 from J, leaving 4 bases between them. TCRdb independently ran MiXCR on the reads; one entry per CDR3 protein. The data contain some 680,000 distinct CDR3 sequences, 35% to 45% of them seen just once; the ten biggest clones take up around 2.8%. This receptor was taken from a human donor in good health (CMV status not recorded). Some clones in this sample may be carry-over from other donors' samples. This chain links TRBV6-6 with TRBJ1-4; D remains ambiguous. What was sequenced was PBMCs. CDR3 sequence reads: CASRGEKLFF. CDR3 bases: TGTGCCAGCAGGGGGGAAAAACTGTTTTTT.